This T cell receptor (beta chain) derives from a study of vaccination and CD4 T cells after COVID-19. About the study: Control cultures were given a CEFX pool, an HIV-1 Nef pool, or no peptide.

Cultured CD4+ T-cell DNA underwent Oncomine TCR Beta short-read sequencing. TCRdb ran MiXCR on the PCR reads and lists one entry per CDR3 protein. The table shows more than 9,500 distinct CDR3 sequences, with 50% occurring only once. The germline V and J ends were trimmed by 0 bases and 4 bases, with 22 bases remaining between them. CDR1 and CDR2 from the germline V gene are SGHRS and YFSETQ. CDR3 size: 18 residues. The treatment: roughly 11-day PBMC culture with coronavirus spike peptide pools or control peptides (ViraFEST assay). Details on this clonotype: What it binds is not known.

V is TRBV5-1 and J is TRBJ1-1; D may be TRBD1 (5 bases). The source material was CD4+ T cells from blood, cultured in vitro. The source is a human donor who had recovered from COVID-19. CDR3 nucleotide sequence: TGCGCCAGCAGCTTGGCTGGACAACAAGGCTGGGGGGGCACTGAAGCTTTCTTT. Translation gives CASSLAGQQGWGGTEAFF. Supplemented by reference TRBV5-1 and TRBJ1-1, the full variable domain reads KAGVTQTPRYLIKTRGQQVTLSCSPISGHRSVSWYQQTPGQGLQFLFEYFSETQRNKGNFPGRFSGRQFSNSRSEMNVSTLELGDSALYLCASSLAGQQGWGGTEAFFGQGTRLTVV.